The 19 T cell receptor beta chains in this list originate from one sample, sequenced in a study of blood T cell repertoires in COVID-19. Sequenced by immunoSEQ multiplex PCR; TCRdb stores in-frame clones only, minus some. The sample shows about 43,000 clones, 88% of them seen only once. The specimen sequenced was peripheral blood. The receptors originated from a human donor in a cohort sampled during active COVID-19.

The chain couples TRBV28 to TRBJ1-2; tentative D call: TRBD1 (5 bases). This CDR3 has 13 amino acids. The V and J ends lost 6 bases and 2 bases respectively, with 10 bases between them. The V gene's germline CDR1 is MDHEN and CDR2 SYDVKM. CDR3 protein: CASSLGGNYGYTF. The DNA for the CDR3 is TGTGCCAGCAGCTTGGGGGGGAACTATGGCTACACCTTC.

The rearrangement joins TRBV15 to TRBJ1-6; TRBD1 aligns across 10 bases. Germline CDR1 LNHNV, CDR2 YYDKDF (reference sequence). Unmatched junction bases numbered 5, after V lost 2 bases and J lost 4 bases. The CDR3 has 17 residues. The chain's CDR3 is CATSRPSGQGYNSPLHF. In nucleotides, the CDR3 is TGTGCCACCAGCAGACCCTCGGGACAGGGGTATAATTCACCCCTCCACTTT.

The chain joins TRBV2 to TRBJ1-1, with D uncertain. CDR3 size: 14 residues. Trimming pared 5 bases from V and 4 bases from J, leaving 14 bases between. Looked up from germline, CDR1 is SNHLY and CDR2 is FYNNEI. The CDR3 DNA reads as TGTGCCAGCAGTACAAGTTTATTTCGCACTGAAGCTTTCTTT. Its translation: CASSTSLFRTEAFF.

The chain is built from TRBV28 and TRBJ1-2; 7 bases map to TRBD1. CDR1 and CDR2 from the germline V gene are MDHEN and SYDVKM. V shed 6 bases and J 7 bases; nucleotides not matched to a gene: 11. The CDR3 is 14 amino acids. CDR3 loop: CASSYDRVKAGYTF. The CDR3 DNA follows: TGTGCCAGCAGCTACGACAGGGTAAAGGCTGGCTACACCTTC.

The chain has TRBV7-3 and TRBJ2-5; TRBD2 might be the D (6 bases). This CDR3 comprises 17 residues. Germline-derived CDR1 and CDR2 are SGHTA and FQGTGA. V lost 1 base to trimming and J lost 5 bases, with 20 bases between them. The CDR3, as DNA: TGTGCCAGCAGCTTAAGGGGCGGGAAAGGAGGAGGGGAGACCCAGTACTTC. Translated, it gives CASSLRGGKGGGETQYF.

The chain couples TRBV11-2 to TRBJ2-7, with 9 bases aligning to TRBD2. The CDR3 consists of 15 residues. Germline trimming cut 1 base from V and 5 bases from J; bases unmatched to any gene: 6. CDR1 SGHAT and CDR2 FQNNGV come from the germline V gene. The chain's CDR3 is CASSLGSGSFNEQYF. CDR3 coding DNA: TGTGCCAGCAGCTTAGGTAGCGGGAGTTTCAACGAGCAGTACTTC.

The chain has TRBV15 and TRBJ1-2, with 8 bases aligning to TRBD1. Losses at the gene ends were 4 bases for V and 4 bases for J; bases not matched to a gene: 5. The CDR3 runs to 14 residues. Per the germline V gene, CDR1 is LNHNV and CDR2 is YYDKDF (reference sequence). The CDR3 loop reads CATSIRTGSYGYTF. CDR3 bases: TGTGCCACCAGCATACGGACAGGGAGCTATGGCTACACCTTC.

V usage is TRBV12-3 or TRBV12-4 and J usage is TRBJ2-7; perhaps TRBD1 as D (5 bases). V lost 4 bases and J 2 bases, leaving 9 bases between the germline ends. The CDR3 runs to 13 residues. This chain's CDR3 is CASSYGQAYEQYF. CDR3 nucleotides: TGTGCCAGCAGTTATGGACAAGCCTACGAGCAGTACTTC.

The chain uses TRBV10-2 and TRBJ2-7, with TRBD1 matching 10 bases. This CDR3 spans 13 amino acids. V lost 4 bases, J lost 4 bases, and 1 base stayed unmatched. Germline V gene lookup returns CDR1 WSHSY and CDR2 SAAADI. The CDR3 region is CASSGGQGYEQYF. Here the CDR3 DNA reads TGCGCCAGCAGTGGGGGACAGGGGTACGAGCAGTACTTC.

The genes are TRBV7-8 and TRBJ2-2; 8 nucleotides agree with TRBD1. CDR3 length equals 17 residues. The germline V gene encodes CDR1 SGHVS and CDR2 FQNEAQ. J was trimmed by 4 bases and V by 2 bases; bases with no gene match: 9. The CDR3 DNA reads as TGTGCCAGCAGCTTAACCCGGCAGGGGGCCGGCACCGGGGAGCTGTTTTTT. This encodes CASSLTRQGAGTGELFF.

The chain links TRBV28 to TRBJ1-1; D remains ambiguous. Trimming removed 5 bases from V and 1 base from J, with 17 bases in between. Germline lookup yields CDR1 MDHEN and CDR2 SYDVKM. The CDR3 has 16 amino acids. CDR3 sequence reads: CASSADGTGGNTEAFF. CDR3 in DNA: TGTGCCAGCAGTGCCGACGGTACGGGAGGGAACACTGAAGCTTTCTTT.

The chain has TRBV11-2 and TRBJ1-1; 10 bases agree with TRBD1. In germline, CDR1 is SGHAT, CDR2 FQNNGV. This CDR3 has 17 residues. Losses at the gene ends were 5 bases for V and 4 bases for J; bases not matched to a gene: 13. CDR3 protein: CASSATGGAGRPTEAFF. The CDR3 DNA reads as TGTGCCAGCAGCGCGACAGGGGGCGCGGGTCGTCCCACTGAAGCTTTCTTT.

The chain employs TRBV6-6 and TRBJ1-6; D perhaps matches TRBD1 (6 bases). CDR3 size: 15 residues. From germline, CDR1 is MNHNY and CDR2 SVGAGI (reference sequence). Trimming took off 5 bases at V and 7 bases at J, with 15 bases between the two ends. CDR3 amino acids: CASSPWDMENSPLHF. CDR3 coding DNA: TGTGCCAGCAGTCCGTGGGACATGGAAAATTCACCCCTCCACTTT.

This chain connects TRBV13 to TRBJ2-2; 14 bases fit TRBD2. This CDR3 contains 18 residues. V shed 2 bases and J 4 bases; nucleotides not matched to a gene: 6. The germline V gene encodes CDR1 PRHDT and CDR2 FYEKMQ (reference sequence). The CDR3 protein is CASSLPRLAGGFTGELFF. CDR3 DNA sequence: TGTGCCAGCAGCTTACCCAGACTAGCGGGAGGGTTCACCGGGGAGCTGTTTTTT. The variable domain in full, with the rest retrieved from reference TRBV13 and TRBJ2-2, is AAGVIQSPRHLIKEKRETATLKCYPIPRHDTVYWYQQGPGQDPQFLISFYEKMQSDKGSIPDRFSAQQFSDYHSELNMSSLELGDSALYFCASSLPRLAGGFTGELFFGEGSRLTVL.

This sequence joins TRBV6-4 and TRBJ2-2, with 7 bases lining up with TRBD2. Looked up from germline, CDR1 is MRHNA and CDR2 is SNTAGT. CDR3 length equals 15 residues. Trimming cost V 0 bases and J 7 bases; bases outside gene matches: 5. This chain's CDR3 is CASSDSGGSDGELFF. The CDR3, as DNA: TGTGCCAGCAGTGACTCGGGCGGGAGCGACGGGGAGCTGTTTTTT.

In DNA, the CDR3 is TGCGCCAGCAGCCTAGAGGTGAACACTGAAGCTTTCTTT. Its translation: CASSLEVNTEAFF. The rearrangement links TRBV5-1 to TRBJ1-1; no clear D gene. This CDR3 region has 13 residues. CDR1 and CDR2 (germline): SGHRS, YFSETQ. V lost 4 bases, J lost 0 bases, and 7 bases lay in between.

This chain uses TRBV9 with TRBJ2-5; 13 bases line up with TRBD2. Germline values: CDR1 SGDLS, CDR2 YYNGEE. Losses at the gene ends were 4 bases for V and 4 bases for J; bases not matched to a gene: 7. This CDR3 is 16 amino acids long. This CDR3 is CASSLRTSGSSETQYF. The CDR3 coding sequence is TGTGCCAGCAGCCTAAGGACTAGCGGGAGTTCAGAGACCCAGTACTTC.

The chain recombines TRBV7-9 with TRBJ2-7, with TRBD2 identical over 13 bases. Unmatched junction bases numbered 3, after V lost 9 bases and J lost 4 bases. Per the germline V gene, CDR1 is SEHNR and CDR2 is FQNEAQ (reference sequence). This CDR3 spans 13 amino acids. The CDR3 region has the DNA TGTGCCAGTGCGACTAGCGGGAGGTACGAGCAGTACTTC. This translates into CASATSGRYEQYF.

Here the CDR3 reads CASSPRSRTRVGETQYF. For the CDR3, the DNA is TGTGCCAGCAGTCCACGCTCCCGAACCAGGGTCGGAGAGACCCAGTACTTC. The V gene is TRBV27, the J gene TRBJ2-5, with D possibly matching TRBD1 (5 bases). The V and J ends lost 5 bases and 4 bases respectively, with 23 bases between them. The CDR3 has 17 residues. The germline V gene has CDR1 MNHEY and CDR2 SMNVEV (reference sequence).